Shown below are 20 T cell receptor beta chains from a single sample sequenced in a study of shared clonotypes between healthy human individuals. Method: immunoSEQ multiplex PCR; TCRdb's copy keeps in-frame clones and lacks some. This table holds about 2 million clones, 95% found once. Sequenced material: naive CD4+ T cells sorted from blood. Subset indicated: CD45RA+ positively selected. Source of these receptors: a man aged 18-30 years in good health.

The chain combines TRBV2 with TRBJ2-7, with 9 bases identical to TRBD1. Germline-derived CDR1 and CDR2 are SNHLY and FYNNEI. This CDR3 has 14 residues. Trimming cost V 8 bases and J 5 bases; bases outside gene matches: 10. In DNA, the CDR3 is TGTGCCAGCTCGAGGGTTGGGACAGGGAACGAGCAGTACTTC. Protein sequence: CASSRVGTGNEQYF. The full variable domain, completed using reference TRBV2 and TRBJ2-7, is EPEVTQTPSHQVTQMGQEVILRCVPISNHLYFYWYRQILGQKVEFLVSFYNNEISEKSEIFDDQFSVERPDGSNFTLKIRSTKLEDSAMYFCASSRVGTGNEQYFGPGTRLTVT.

V usage is TRBV7-2 and J usage is TRBJ1-4; no definite D call. The CDR3 contains 16 residues. Per the germline V gene, CDR1 is SGHTA and CDR2 is FQGNSA. V lost 6 bases and J lost 0, with 14 bases in between. CDR3 in amino acids: CASSQNGVATNEKLFF. The CDR3 DNA reads TGTGCCAGCAGTCAAAACGGGGTCGCAACTAATGAAAAACTGTTTTTT.

The chain has TRBV6-5 and TRBJ1-1; 7 bases match TRBD1. This CDR3 has 15 residues. V shed 6 bases and J 1 base; nucleotides not matched to a gene: 8. CDR1 and CDR2 (germline): MNHEY, SVGAGI. The CDR3 reads CASSSGQLRNTEAFF. DNA of the CDR3: TGTGCCAGCAGCTCGGGACAGCTCAGGAACACTGAAGCTTTCTTT.

J is TRBJ2-7 and V is TRBV5-4, with 9 positions matching TRBD2. The V gene's germline CDR1 is SGHNT and CDR2 YYREEE (reference sequence). This CDR3 spans 16 amino acids. With 4 bases clipped from V and 6 bases from J, the junction kept 14 bases outside the gene matches. The CDR3 loop is CASSLGGVAGVSEQYF. The CDR3 DNA follows: TGTGCCAGCAGCCTGGGTGGGGTAGCGGGAGTTTCCGAGCAGTACTTC.

V is TRBV30 and J is TRBJ1-5; 10 bases are shared with TRBD1. Germline values: CDR1 GTSNPN, CDR2 SVGIG (reference sequence). The CDR3 is 13 residues long. V shed 7 bases and J 3 bases; nucleotides not matched to a gene: 3. As DNA, the CDR3 is TGTGCCTCCGGGACAGGGGACAATCAGCCCCAGCATTTT. Its protein product is CASGTGDNQPQHF.

V and J are TRBV21-1 and TRBJ2-2. TRBV21-1 is a pseudogene locus. There are 11 residues in the CDR3. In DNA, the CDR3 is TGTGCCAGCAACCTCCCCGGGGAGCTGTTTTTT. This encodes CASNLPGELFF.

This chain uses TRBV30 with TRBJ1-1; D is possibly TRBD1 (5 bases). The V gene lost 1 base and the J gene lost 3 bases, with 9 bases spanning the gap. Germline V gene sequence: CDR1 GTSNPN, CDR2 SVGIG (reference sequence). The CDR3 extends over 13 amino acids. CDR3 bases: TGTGCCTGGAGTGCAGGGTTCGACACTGAAGCTTTCTTT. Amino acids: CAWSAGFDTEAFF.

J is TRBJ2-3 and V is TRBV30, with 14 bases matching TRBD2. The germline V gene encodes CDR1 GTSNPN and CDR2 SVGIG (reference sequence). The CDR3 extends over 17 amino acids. V lost 1 base, J lost 5 bases, and 8 bases stayed unmatched. The CDR3 here is CAWSGSGTSGSRDTQYF. For the CDR3, the DNA is TGTGCCTGGAGTGGCTCCGGGACTAGCGGGAGTCGAGATACGCAGTATTTT.

The chain combines TRBV6-1 with TRBJ1-6, with 7 bases matching TRBD1. J was trimmed by 6 bases and V by 0 bases; bases with no gene match: 5. Germline CDR1 reads MNHNS; CDR2 reads SASEGT. The CDR3 spans 16 residues. CDR3 sequence reads: CASSEARKGANSPLHF. Written as DNA, the CDR3 is TGTGCCAGCAGTGAAGCGCGAAAGGGGGCTAATTCACCCCTCCACTTT.

J is TRBJ1-2 and V is TRBV4-1, with TRBD1 as a possible D gene (5 bases). Per germline, CDR1 MGHRA and CDR2 YSYEKL. V was trimmed by 2 bases and J by 6 bases, leaving 19 bases between them. This CDR3 has 16 residues. CDR3 nucleotide sequence: TGCGCCAGCAGCCAACCTTCTGGGGGAGTACGGGATGGCTACACCTTC. It translates to CASSQPSGGVRDGYTF.

The genes are TRBV7-9 and TRBJ1-1; D is undetermined. This CDR3 comprises 14 residues. With 2 bases removed from V and 2 bases from J, the gap between germline ends came to 9 bases. Germline V gives CDR1 SEHNR, CDR2 FQNEAQ (reference sequence). The CDR3 coding sequence is TGTGCCAGCAGCTTACGGGGAATAAACACTGAAGCTTTCTTT. It specifies CASSLRGINTEAFF.

This chain connects TRBV5-5 to TRBJ1-1; TRBD1 might be the D (5 bases). The germline CDR1 and CDR2 sequences are SGHKS and YYEKEE (reference sequence). This CDR3 has 13 amino acids. Trimming cost V 3 bases and J 1 base, with 7 bases left between them. CDR3 in amino acids: CASSWGRNTEAFF. The CDR3 DNA reads as TGTGCCAGCAGCTGGGGGAGGAACACTGAAGCTTTCTTT.

The V and J genes are TRBV5-4 and TRBJ1-6, with TRBD1 as a possible D gene (5 bases). Between the trimmed V and J ends, which lost 5 bases and 10 bases, there was a span of 19 bases. There are 15 residues in the CDR3. Germline V gene lookup returns CDR1 SGHNT and CDR2 YYREEE (reference sequence). The CDR3 reads CASRQLGTTSSPLHF. Here the CDR3 DNA reads TGTGCCAGCAGGCAGCTCGGGACCACGAGCTCACCCCTCCACTTT. Full variable domain (outside the CDR3, taken from reference TRBV5-4 and TRBJ1-6): ETGVTQSPTHLIKTRGQQVTLRCSSQSGHNTVSWYQQALGQGPQFIFQYYREEENGRGNFPPRFSGLQFPNYSSELNVNALELDDSALYLCASRQLGTTSSPLHFGNGTRLTVT.

The V gene is TRBV10-3, the J gene TRBJ1-1; TRBD1 matches at 7 bases. The CDR3 has 13 amino acids. Germline V CDR1 and CDR2: ENHRY, SYGVKD. V lost 7 bases, J lost 0 bases, and 2 bases stayed unmatched. The CDR3 DNA sequence: TGTGCCATCAAGGGACAGCTGAACACTGAAGCTTTCTTT. Encoded protein: CAIKGQLNTEAFF.

This clone has just one count. The chain combines TRBV2 with TRBJ2-3, with D uncertain. The CDR3 covers 11 residues. V lost 7 bases and J 4 bases, leaving 6 bases between the germline ends. CDR1 is SNHLY and CDR2 is FYNNEI in the germline V gene. CDR3 DNA: TGTGCCAGCACGGTCTCAGATACGCAGTATTTT. Amino acid sequence: CASTVSDTQYF.

The CDR3 reads CASSQHEARAGIEGYTF. The DNA of the CDR3 is TGTGCCAGCAGCCAACATGAGGCAAGGGCCGGGATTGAGGGCTACACCTTC. This sequence joins TRBV4-2 and TRBJ1-2; D not resolved. Germline assignment: CDR1 LGHNA and CDR2 YNFKEQ. CDR3 length equals 17 residues. Trimming took 2 bases from V and 8 from J, leaving 24 bases between them.

This clone came up a few times. The rearrangement uses TRBV4-1 and TRBJ2-2; 10 bases fit TRBD1. The germline gives CDR1 MGHRA, CDR2 YSYEKL. The J segment lost 2 bases and the V segment lost 4 bases, leaving 4 bases of the junction unmatched. The CDR3 sequence is 16 residues long. The CDR3 here is CASSRLTGGNTGELFF. The CDR3 DNA is TGCGCCAGCAGCCGACTGACAGGGGGCAACACCGGGGAGCTGTTTTTT.

This clone was counted once. V usage is TRBV30 and J usage is TRBJ1-1; the match to TRBD1 covers 10 bases. Trimming removed 2 bases from V and 3 bases from J; junction bases left unmatched: 3. CDR1 and CDR2 (germline): GTSNPN, SVGIG (reference sequence). This CDR3 spans 14 amino acids. For the CDR3, the DNA is TGTGCCTGGAGTCCGGACAGGGGGTACACTGAAGCTTTCTTT. It encodes CAWSPDRGYTEAFF.

The rearrangement uses TRBV7-3 and TRBJ2-3; D call uncertain. This CDR3 is 14 amino acids long. V lost 5 bases, J lost 0 bases, and 9 bases lay in between. The germline V gene has CDR1 SGHTA and CDR2 FQGTGA. The CDR3 spells CASSRDASTDTQYF. DNA of the CDR3: TGTGCCAGCAGCCGAGACGCTAGCACAGATACGCAGTATTTT.

J is TRBJ1-3 and V is TRBV27; no definite D call. CDR3 length equals 15 residues. Germline V CDR1 and CDR2: MNHEY, SMNVEV (reference sequence). With 0 bases removed from V and 0 bases from J, the gap between germline ends came to 6 bases. The CDR3 protein is CASSLSRNSGNTIYF. The CDR3 nucleotides are TGTGCCAGCAGTTTATCCCGGAACTCTGGAAACACCATATATTTT.